The rows below give T cell receptor beta chains drawn from one sample of a study of blood T cell repertoires in COVID-19. Generated by immunoSEQ multiplex PCR, the TCRdb table keeps only in-frame clones and is missing some. This sample has some 460,000 clones, with 85% to 90% found just once. Sequencing was carried out using peripheral blood. These receptors were obtained from a woman in her thirties with acute or convalescent COVID-19. Each CDR3 is given with its conserved first and last residue. A D gene is named only where the DNA matches it firmly. Size is omitted from some rows. Given values are once, few, many or a class for expanded clones.

len: 15
j_gene: TRBJ2-2
abundance: NA
d_gene: NA
v_gene: TRBV19
CDR3nt: TGTGCCAGTAGTATGAGTACGCGAACGACCGGGGAGCTGTTTTTT
CDR3aa: CASSMSTRTTGELFF

len: 18
j_gene: TRBJ2-3
abundance: NA
d_gene: TRBD1
v_gene: TRBV18
CDR3nt: TGTGCCAGCTCACTTGACAGGGGGCAGAAGTGGAGAACAGATACGCAGTATTTT
CDR3aa: CASSLDRGQKWRTDTQYF

len: 16
j_gene: TRBJ2-3
abundance: NA
d_gene: TRBD2
v_gene: TRBV2
CDR3nt: TGTGCCAGCAGGCTACTAGCGGGGGGTAGCACAGATACGCAGTATTTT
CDR3aa: CASRLLAGGSTDTQYF

len: 14
j_gene: TRBJ1-1
abundance: NA
d_gene: TRBD1
v_gene: TRBV6-2/TRBV6-3
CDR3nt: TGTGCCAGCAGTCAACCGGGACAGGGCTCTGAAGCTTTCTTT
CDR3aa: CASSQPGQGSEAFF

len: 17
j_gene: TRBJ2-7
abundance: NA
d_gene: TRBD2
v_gene: TRBV12-5
CDR3nt: TGTGCTAGTGGTTTGTTTCGACTGACTAGCGGGGGGGCCGAGCAGTACTTC
CDR3aa: CASGLFRLTSGGAEQYF

len: 15
j_gene: TRBJ2-2
abundance: NA
d_gene: NA
v_gene: TRBV7-3
CDR3nt: TGTGCCAGCAGCCCGCGTTCAGGGGACACCGGGGAGCTGTTTTTT
CDR3aa: CASSPRSGDTGELFF

len: 13
j_gene: TRBJ2-7
abundance: few
d_gene: TRBD1
v_gene: TRBV5-8
CDR3nt: TGTGCCAGCACAACGACAGGGGACTACGAGCAGTACTTC
CDR3aa: CASTTTGDYEQYF

len: 14
j_gene: TRBJ1-2
abundance: NA
d_gene: TRBD1
v_gene: TRBV29-1
CDR3nt: TGCAGCGTCAGTCAGGGGGCGGGCCTCGGGGGCTACACCTTC
CDR3aa: CSVSQGAGLGGYTF

len: 16
j_gene: TRBJ2-7
abundance: NA
d_gene: NA
v_gene: TRBV6-1
CDR3nt: TGTGCCAGCAGTGGCCCCATCACTAGTGTGAACTACGAGCAGTACTTC
CDR3aa: CASSGPITSVNYEQYF

len: 13
j_gene: TRBJ1-4
abundance: NA
d_gene: NA
v_gene: TRBV19
CDR3nt: TGTGCCAGTAGACCTCCGGGAGCGGGGAAACTGTTTTTT
CDR3aa: CASRPPGAGKLFF

len: 17
j_gene: TRBJ2-2
abundance: once
d_gene: NA
v_gene: TRBV28
CDR3nt: TGTGCCAGCAGTTTCGGGGTGGGGGCCCATATCACCGGGGAGCTGTTTTTT
CDR3aa: CASSFGVGAHITGELFF

len: 12
j_gene: TRBJ2-4
abundance: NA
d_gene: NA
v_gene: TRBV2
CDR3nt: TGTGCCAGCAGTGAAGATAGCGGCCTTCAGTACTTC
CDR3aa: CASSEDSGLQYF

len: 15
j_gene: TRBJ2-4
abundance: NA
d_gene: TRBD1
v_gene: TRBV5-1
CDR3nt: TGCGCCAGCAGCTTGGGACAGGGAGACAAAAACATTCAGTACTTC
CDR3aa: CASSLGQGDKNIQYF

len: 17
j_gene: TRBJ2-2
abundance: NA
d_gene: TRBD1
v_gene: TRBV9
CDR3nt: TGTGCCAGCAGGGTACTATGGGACAGGGTTACAACAGGGGAGCTGTTTTTT
CDR3aa: CASRVLWDRVTTGELFF

len: 15
j_gene: TRBJ2-7
abundance: many
d_gene: TRBD1
v_gene: TRBV9
CDR3nt: TGTGCCAGCAGCGTAGGGGACAGGGGCGCCTACGAGCAGTACTTC
CDR3aa: CASSVGDRGAYEQYF

len: 15
j_gene: TRBJ1-5
abundance: once
d_gene: NA
v_gene: TRBV4-2
CDR3nt: TGTGCCAGCAGCCCGGGGGGCGGGGGCAATCAGCCCCAGCATTTT
CDR3aa: CASSPGGGGNQPQHF

len: 16
j_gene: TRBJ2-2
abundance: once
d_gene: TRBD1
v_gene: TRBV19
CDR3nt: TGTGCCAGTAGTGATAACAGGGGGAGGAACACCGGGGAGCTGTTTTTT
CDR3aa: CASSDNRGRNTGELFF

len: 15
j_gene: TRBJ2-1
abundance: NA
d_gene: NA
v_gene: TRBV4-1
CDR3nt: TGCGCCAGCAGCCAGACTGATGTCTCCTACAATGAGCAGTTCTTC
CDR3aa: CASSQTDVSYNEQFF

len: 12
j_gene: TRBJ1-2
abundance: once
d_gene: NA
v_gene: TRBV28
CDR3nt: TGTGCCATCACCCAAAGGGGTGGGGGGTGCACCTTC
CDR3aa: CAITQRGGGCTF

len: 16
j_gene: TRBJ2-1
abundance: once
d_gene: TRBD2
v_gene: TRBV2
CDR3nt: TGTGCCAGCAGTGAAGGGTTAGCGGGGGGTTACAATGAGCAGTTCTTC
CDR3aa: CASSEGLAGGYNEQFF

len: 16
j_gene: TRBJ2-5
abundance: NA
d_gene: TRBD2
v_gene: TRBV4-1
CDR3nt: TGCGCCAGCAGCCAGACTAGCGGGGGGGCTCAGGAGACCCAGTACTTC
CDR3aa: CASSQTSGGAQETQYF

len: 13
j_gene: TRBJ2-7
abundance: once
d_gene: NA
v_gene: TRBV9
CDR3nt: TGTGCCAGCAGCGTAGATTCCGGGAACGAGCAGTACTTC
CDR3aa: CASSVDSGNEQYF

len: 15
j_gene: TRBJ1-1
abundance: NA
d_gene: NA
v_gene: TRBV18
CDR3nt: TGTGCCAGCTCCCAATCAGGGGTTCCCAACACTGAAGCTTTCTTT
CDR3aa: CASSQSGVPNTEAFF

len: 16
j_gene: TRBJ2-5
abundance: NA
d_gene: NA
v_gene: TRBV14
CDR3nt: TGTGCCAGCAGCCAAGATCCCCTCAGGGGACACGAGACCCAGTACTTC
CDR3aa: CASSQDPLRGHETQYF

len: 15
j_gene: TRBJ2-3
abundance: NA
d_gene: NA
v_gene: TRBV14
CDR3nt: TGTGCCAGCAGCCTAGGGGGACCAAGCACAGATACGCAGTATTTT
CDR3aa: CASSLGGPSTDTQYF

len: 17
j_gene: TRBJ2-3
abundance: NA
d_gene: NA
v_gene: TRBV5-1
CDR3nt: TGCGCCAGCAGCTTGGCCGTTTACTCATTCGACACAGATACGCAGTATTTT
CDR3aa: CASSLAVYSFDTDTQYF

len: 12
j_gene: TRBJ1-2
abundance: NA
d_gene: NA
v_gene: TRBV7-8
CDR3nt: TGTGCCAGCAGCCCGCAGGACTATGGCTACACCTTC
CDR3aa: CASSPQDYGYTF

len: 12
j_gene: TRBJ1-1
abundance: NA
d_gene: NA
v_gene: TRBV6-5
CDR3nt: TGTGCCAGCAGGAAAGGGGGTGCTGAAGCTTTCTTT
CDR3aa: CASRKGGAEAFF

len: 15
j_gene: TRBJ2-7
abundance: NA
d_gene: TRBD1
v_gene: TRBV11-3
CDR3nt: TGTGCCAAAAGAAAAACGGGACAGTATCTCTACGAGCAGTACTTC
CDR3aa: CAKRKTGQYLYEQYF